This T cell receptor beta chain was found in a study of T cells in Graves' hyperthyroidism and ophthalmopathy. The source of the PBMCs was 8 to 10 ml of fresh peripheral blood. General study points: Among clonotypes expanded in thyroid above 0.001, most were also found in blood.

Amplified TCR beta CDR3 regions derived from RNA transcripts. TCR CDR3 regions were first amplified by RT-PCR with HTBI primers. TCRdb re-called the multiplex PCR reads with MiXCR, one entry per CDR3 protein. The sample consists of about 300,000 distinct CDR3 sequences, 15% to 20% of them appearing once. This clonotype was seen ten or more times. The target antigen is unknown. The length of the CDR3 is 17 residues. Losses at the gene ends were 5 bases for V and 2 bases for J; bases not matched to a gene: 11. Germline lookup yields CDR1 LNHDA and CDR2 SQIVND (reference sequence). The specimen was blood. The rearrangement links TRBV19 to TRBJ2-7, with 11 bases fitting TRBD2. This TCR came from a man aged 45 to 65 with Graves' ophthalmopathy. CDR3 residues: CASSGGTSGSFPYEQYF. The CDR3, as DNA: TGTGCCAGTAGTGGGGGAACTAGCGGGAGTTTTCCCTACGAGCAGTACTTC.